This T cell receptor (beta chain) was sequenced in a study of human T cells and chemical hapten exposure. Study-level results: DPC sensitization did not alter TCRs above 1 in 1000 frequency.

Trimming left V 2 bases short and J 0 bases short, with 12 bases between. The CDR3 is 16 residues long. CDR1 is MNHEY and CDR2 is SVGAGI in the germline V gene. From whole blood left unfractionated, total RNA was extracted. This clonotype was counted a few times. Its antigen remains unknown. Unique molecular identifiers were attached to individual cDNA molecules within the library. Original methodology: From around 20,000 to 690,000 TCRs were found per sample, with a median of around 100,000. MiXCR, run by TCRdb on the 5' RACE reads, gives a single entry per CDR3 protein. TCRdb's processing, not the study's, gives the V and J calls here. Among 80,000 or so distinct CDR3 sequences listed, less than 20% were seen once.

This chain connects TRBV6-5 to TRBJ2-3; TRBD2 might be the D (6 bases). The sequence derives from a female donor in good health. The CDR3 loop is CASSYTPSVSTDTQYF. CDR3 in DNA: TGTGCCAGCAGTTACACCCCTAGCGTTAGCACAGATACGCAGTATTTT.